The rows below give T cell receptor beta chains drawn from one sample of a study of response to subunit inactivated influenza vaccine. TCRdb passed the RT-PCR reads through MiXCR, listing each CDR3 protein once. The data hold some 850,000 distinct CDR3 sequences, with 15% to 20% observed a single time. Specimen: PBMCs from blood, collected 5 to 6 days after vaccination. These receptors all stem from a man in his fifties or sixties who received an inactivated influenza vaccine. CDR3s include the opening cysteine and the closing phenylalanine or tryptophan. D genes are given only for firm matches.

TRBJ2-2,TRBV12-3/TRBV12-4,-,CASSFKGQPNTGELFF
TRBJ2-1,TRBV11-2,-,CASSSEDSYNEQFF
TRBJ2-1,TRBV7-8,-,CASSLDGGLRDEQFF
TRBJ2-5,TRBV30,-,CAWSVGGEETQYF
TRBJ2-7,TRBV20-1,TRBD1,CSATDRGLSYEQYF
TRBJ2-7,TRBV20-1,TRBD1,CSARVGTGLSYEQYF
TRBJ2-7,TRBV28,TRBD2,CASSPRTAGYYEQYF
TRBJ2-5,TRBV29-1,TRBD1,CSSLDRGPETQYF
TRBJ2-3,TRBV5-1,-,CASSSTGRTDTQYF
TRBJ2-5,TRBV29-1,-,CSVEDRTGGGETQYF
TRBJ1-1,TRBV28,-,CASSPGRVSAFF
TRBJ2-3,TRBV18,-,CASSPIGGGDTQYF
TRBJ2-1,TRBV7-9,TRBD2,CASSLVGGRRDEQFF
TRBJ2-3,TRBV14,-,CASSQLRSDTQYF
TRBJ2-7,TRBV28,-,CASRLRRETHEQYF
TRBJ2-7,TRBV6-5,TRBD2,CASSYTPSGYEQYF
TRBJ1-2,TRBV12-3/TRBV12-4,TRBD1,CASSQDRARNYGYTF
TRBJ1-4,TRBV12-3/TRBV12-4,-,CASSYRDSTNEKLFF
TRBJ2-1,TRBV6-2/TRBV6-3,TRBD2,CASSYSIAGGLVSNEQFF
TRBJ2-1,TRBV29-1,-,CSVPRGSSSYNEQFF
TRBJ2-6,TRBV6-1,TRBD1,CASRGQGSSGANVLTF
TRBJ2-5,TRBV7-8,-,CASSLLAGLPQETQYF
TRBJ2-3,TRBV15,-,CATSRVDSDTQYF
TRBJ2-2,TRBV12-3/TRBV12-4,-,CASSFSGAGYTGELFF
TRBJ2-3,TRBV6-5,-,CASSYSWGGGTDTQYF
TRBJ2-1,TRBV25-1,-,CASSENARYNEQFF
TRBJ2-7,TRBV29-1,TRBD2,CSVVLAGSHEQYF
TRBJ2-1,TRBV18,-,CASSSFGGKYNEQFF
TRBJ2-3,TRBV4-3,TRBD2,CASSHSLTSGGSSTDTQYF
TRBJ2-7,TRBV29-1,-,CSVRGGMRSYEQYF
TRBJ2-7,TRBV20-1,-,CSAPGLVSYEQYF
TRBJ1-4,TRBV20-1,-,CSARAVKNNEKLFF
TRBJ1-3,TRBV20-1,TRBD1,CSARGPQGVRGNTIYF
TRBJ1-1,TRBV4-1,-,CASSQAPQNTEAFF
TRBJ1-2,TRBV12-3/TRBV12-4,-,CASSRGRLYGYTF
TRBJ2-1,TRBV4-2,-,CASSQETGTFLQGEQFF
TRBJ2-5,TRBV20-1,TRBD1,CRSGTGIQETQYF
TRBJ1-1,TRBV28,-,CASRTEGRTEAFF
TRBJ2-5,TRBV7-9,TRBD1,CASSDQGQRILETQYF
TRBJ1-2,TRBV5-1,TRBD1,CASSPNRGSDGYTF
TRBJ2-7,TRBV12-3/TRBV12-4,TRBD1,CASSLTGQGATRVF
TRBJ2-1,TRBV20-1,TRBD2,CSARASGSHEQFF
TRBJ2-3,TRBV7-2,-,CASSLKVMGGDTQYF
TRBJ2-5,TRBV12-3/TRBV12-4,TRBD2,CASSIAGQKGGQETQYF
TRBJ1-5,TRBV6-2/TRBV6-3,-,CASSFESQPQHF
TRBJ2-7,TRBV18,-,CASSPPGVYRGEQYF
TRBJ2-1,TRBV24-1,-,CATSDFENEQFF
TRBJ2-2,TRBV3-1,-,CASSQDRRVNTGELFF
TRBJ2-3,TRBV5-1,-,CASSFGGGAPDTQYF
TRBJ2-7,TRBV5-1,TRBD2,CASRDSGGSYEQYF
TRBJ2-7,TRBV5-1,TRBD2,CASSWGGGPSGYEQYF
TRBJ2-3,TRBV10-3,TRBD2,CAISIAGGLADTQYF
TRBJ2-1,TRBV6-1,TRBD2,CASSPRGRSSYNEQFF
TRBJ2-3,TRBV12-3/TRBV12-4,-,CASSVEGIMGTDTQYF
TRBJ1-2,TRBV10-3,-,CAISESDTNYYGYTF
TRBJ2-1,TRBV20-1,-,CSAREGSNSYNEQFF
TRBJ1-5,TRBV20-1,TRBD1,CSASPLQGDSNQPQHF
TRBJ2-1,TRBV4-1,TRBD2,CASSLQRGGPNEQFF
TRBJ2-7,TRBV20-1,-,CSARTFFYEQYF